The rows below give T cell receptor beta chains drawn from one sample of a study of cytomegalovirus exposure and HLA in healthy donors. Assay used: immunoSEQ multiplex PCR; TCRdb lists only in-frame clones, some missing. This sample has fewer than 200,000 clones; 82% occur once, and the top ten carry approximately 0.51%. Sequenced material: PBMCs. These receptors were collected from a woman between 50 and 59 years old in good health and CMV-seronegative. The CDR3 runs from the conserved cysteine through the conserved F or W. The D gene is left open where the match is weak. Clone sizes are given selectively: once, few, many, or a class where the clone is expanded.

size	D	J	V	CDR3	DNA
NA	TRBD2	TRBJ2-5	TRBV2	CASSVASGGKETQYF	TGTGCCAGCAGTGTGGCTAGCGGGGGGAAGGAGACCCAGTACTTC
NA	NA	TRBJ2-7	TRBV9	CASSPSGFVYEQYF	TGTGCCAGCAGCCCCAGCGGTTTTGTCTACGAGCAGTACTTC
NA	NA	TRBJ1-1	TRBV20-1	CSARDPPGAFF	TGCAGTGCTAGAGATCCCCCAGGAGCTTTCTTT
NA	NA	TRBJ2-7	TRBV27	CASSLAETYEQYF	TGTGCCAGCAGTTTGGCGGAAACCTACGAGCAGTACTTC
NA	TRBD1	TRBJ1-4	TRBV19	CATGDRGTNEKLFF	TGTGCCACCGGGGACAGGGGTACTAATGAAAAACTGTTTTTT
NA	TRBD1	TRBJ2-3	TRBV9	CASSVVRGQGTQYF	TGTGCCAGCAGCGTAGTAAGGGGGCAGGGTACGCAGTATTTT
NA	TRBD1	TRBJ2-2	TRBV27	CASSLTQGTGELFF	TGTGCCAGCAGTTTAACACAGGGGACCGGGGAGCTGTTTTTT
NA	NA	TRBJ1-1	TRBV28	CASSPTGVNTEAFF	TGTGCCAGCAGTCCGACCGGAGTGAACACTGAAGCTTTCTTT
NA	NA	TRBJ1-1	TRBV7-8	CASSFGQGGEAFF	TGTGCCAGCAGCTTCGGGCAGGGAGGTGAAGCTTTCTTT
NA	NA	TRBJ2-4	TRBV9	CASSVAGGGNIQYF	TGTGCCAGCAGCGTAGCTGGAGGTGGGAACATTCAGTACTTC
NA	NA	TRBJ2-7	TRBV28	CASLGHRGMYEQYF	TGTGCCAGCCTTGGGCACCGCGGGATGTACGAGCAGTACTTC
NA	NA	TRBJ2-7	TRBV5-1	CASSPTGQSSYEQYF	TGCGCCAGCAGCCCGACAGGACAAAGCTCCTACGAGCAGTACTTC
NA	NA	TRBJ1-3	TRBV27	CASSLSTGNTIYF	TGTGCCAGCAGTTTATCTACTGGAAACACCATATATTTT
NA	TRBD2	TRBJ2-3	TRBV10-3	CASSEAAGGPGDTQYF	TGTGCCAGCAGTGAAGCTGCGGGAGGGCCGGGGGATACGCAGTATTTT
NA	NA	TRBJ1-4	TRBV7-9	CASSFSGFGEKLFF	TGTGCCAGCAGCTTTTCAGGGTTCGGCGAAAAACTGTTTTTT
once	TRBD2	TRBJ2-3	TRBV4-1	CASSQDPTSGSTDTQYF	TGCGCCAGCAGCCAAGACCCGACTAGCGGGAGCACAGATACGCAGTATTTT
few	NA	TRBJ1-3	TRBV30	CAWSVIGGERSSGNTIYF	TGTGCCTGGAGTGTAATAGGCGGGGAACGAAGCTCTGGAAACACCATATATTTT
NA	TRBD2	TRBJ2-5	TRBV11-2	CASSLGMASGQETQYF	TGTGCCAGCAGCTTAGGTATGGCTAGCGGACAAGAGACCCAGTACTTC
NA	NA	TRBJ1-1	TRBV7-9	CASIFGDTEAFF	TGTGCCAGCATATTCGGGGACACTGAAGCTTTCTTT
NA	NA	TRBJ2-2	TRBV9	CASSVAANTGELFF	TGTGCCAGCAGCGTAGCTGCGAACACCGGGGAGCTGTTTTTT